Listed below are T cell receptor beta chains from one sample, sequenced in a study of identical twins. MiXCR, run by TCRdb on the 5' RACE reads, gives a single entry per CDR3 protein. Seen here are around 490,000 distinct CDR3 sequences, about a fifth observed once, and the top ten hold roughly 0.5%. These data are also associated with another study on yellow fever vaccine responses in identical twins.

Sequenced: CD4+ T cells sorted from blood. These receptors originate from a woman between 18 and 29 years old in good health. Each CDR3 is given with its conserved first and last residue. Each record gives: clone size, CDR3 length, V gene, J gene, D gene, CDR3 DNA, CDR3 protein. A D gene is named only where the DNA matches it firmly. Rows give clone size only sometimes, using once, few, many, or a class for an expanded clone.

.	13	TRBV12-3/TRBV12-4	TRBJ2-6	.	TGTGCCAGCAGTTTAGGGCAGAGCAACGTCCTGACTTTC	CASSLGQSNVLTF
few	13	TRBV20-1	TRBJ1-2	TRBD1	TGCAGTGCTAGAGACGACAGGGTCTATGGCTACACCTTC	CSARDDRVYGYTF
few	16	TRBV28	TRBJ2-3	TRBD2	TGTGCCAGCAGTTTGGGAATAGCGGGGGGCACAGATACGCAGTATTTT	CASSLGIAGGTDTQYF
.	13	TRBV29-1	TRBJ1-5	.	TGCAGCGCCCAAGATAATAGCAATCAGCCCCAGCATTTT	CSAQDNSNQPQHF
.	14	TRBV27	TRBJ2-7	TRBD1	TGTGCCAGCGGGGGGACAGGGAACTCCTACGAGCAGTACTTC	CASGGTGNSYEQYF
few	14	TRBV12-3/TRBV12-4	TRBJ2-4	.	TGTGCCAGCAGCCTCCTAGGGGCCAAAAACATTCAGTACTTC	CASSLLGAKNIQYF
few	12	TRBV20-1	TRBJ2-1	.	TGCAGTGCCGGAACTAGTACCAATGAGCAGTTCTTC	CSAGTSTNEQFF
few	15	TRBV6-5	TRBJ2-7	.	TGTGCCAGCAGTTCGGTAACATCCCCTTCGAGGGAGCAGTACTTC	CASSSVTSPSREQYF
.	14	TRBV9	TRBJ2-1	.	TGTGCCAGCAGCGTAGGCTTTTCCTACAATGAGCAGTTCTTC	CASSVGFSYNEQFF
.	13	TRBV20-1	TRBJ2-1	.	TGCAGTGCCGACGACAGCTCCTACAATGAGCAGTTCTTC	CSADDSSYNEQFF
.	15	TRBV3-1	TRBJ2-7	TRBD2	TGTGCCAGCAGCCTCTCAGCGGGAGGGCCGGCCGAGCAGTACTTC	CASSLSAGGPAEQYF
.	15	TRBV28	TRBJ2-6	TRBD1	TGTGCCAGCACAACGACAGGGACTGGGGCCAACGTCCTGACTTTC	CASTTTGTGANVLTF
.	13	TRBV5-1	TRBJ2-2	.	TGCGCCACCAGCGAAATTAACACCGGGGAGCTGTTTTTT	CATSEINTGELFF
few	16	TRBV2	TRBJ2-1	.	TGTGCCAGCAGCAAGCTGGGTTGGAGCTCCTACAATGAGCAGTTCTTC	CASSKLGWSSYNEQFF
many	16	TRBV7-6	TRBJ2-3	.	TGTGCCAGCAGCTACCAACGGACGGGGTACACAGATACGCAGTATTTT	CASSYQRTGYTDTQYF
once	19	TRBV6-5	TRBJ2-3	TRBD2	TGTGCCAGCAGTTACTCCCCCCCGGGACTAGCGGGGGGCACAGATACGCAGTATTTT	CASSYSPPGLAGGTDTQYF
few	15	TRBV12-3/TRBV12-4	TRBJ2-7	TRBD1	TGTGCCAGCAGCCCATCCGGGACAGGTCGGTACGAGCAGTACTTC	CASSPSGTGRYEQYF
.	15	TRBV6-5	TRBJ2-3	.	TGTGCCAGCAGTTACTCGGTGACTTTCACAGATACGCAGTATTTT	CASSYSVTFTDTQYF
.	18	TRBV7-3	TRBJ2-1	TRBD2	TGTGCCAGCAGCTTGATGCCTAGCGGGAGTGGTATGGGCAATGAGCAGTTCTTC	CASSLMPSGSGMGNEQFF
.	15	TRBV11-2	TRBJ2-1	.	TGTGCCAGCAGCGCTTCAGGGGAACCCTACAATGAGCAGTTCTTC	CASSASGEPYNEQFF
few	15	TRBV12-3/TRBV12-4	TRBJ2-4	.	TGTGCCAGCAGCGACAAACCGAGGACAAATGGCATTCAGTACTTC	CASSDKPRTNGIQYF
.	11	TRBV28	TRBJ2-5	.	TGTGCCAGCAGGCTTAAAGAGACCCAGTACTTC	CASRLKETQYF
.	13	TRBV5-6	TRBJ2-7	TRBD1	TGTGCCAGCAGGGCCAGGGGGAGCTACGAGCAGTACTTC	CASRARGSYEQYF
few	13	TRBV6-1	TRBJ1-2	.	TGTGCCAGCAGTGAACACACCGGCTATGGCTACACCTTC	CASSEHTGYGYTF
few	13	TRBV20-1	TRBJ2-3	.	TGCAGTGCTTCTAGGGGGAAAACAGATACGCAGTATTTT	CSASRGKTDTQYF
few	12	TRBV10-1	TRBJ2-7	.	TGCGCCAGCAGTGAGTCCTGGGGGGAGCAGTACTTC	CASSESWGEQYF
many	15	TRBV12-3/TRBV12-4	TRBJ2-5	.	TGTGCCAGCAGTTTTTCCACTAGATGGAAGGAGACCCAGTACTTC	CASSFSTRWKETQYF
.	16	TRBV28	TRBJ2-5	TRBD2	TGTGCCAGCAGTTTAAGGGGACTACCGGGCGAGGAGACCCAGTACTTC	CASSLRGLPGEETQYF
few	16	TRBV15	TRBJ2-7	.	TGTGCCACCAGCAGAGAGGGGGTCGGACAGTTCTACGAGCAGTACTTC	CATSREGVGQFYEQYF
few	16	TRBV7-3	TRBJ2-2	.	TGTGCCAGCAGCCCCCGGGGTAGCGGGAACACCGGGGAGCTGTTTTTT	CASSPRGSGNTGELFF
.	14	TRBV6-1	TRBJ2-2	.	TGTGCCAGCACCGTGGGGACCAACACCGGGGAGCTGTTTTTT	CASTVGTNTGELFF
few	15	TRBV6-1	TRBJ2-1	.	TGTGCCAGCAGCCTCGACCAGCCCTCCTACAATGAGCAGTTCTTC	CASSLDQPSYNEQFF
once	15	TRBV5-6	TRBJ2-7	TRBD2	TGTGCCAGCAGCGCCGGGACTAGCGGGGGCTACGAGCAGTACTTC	CASSAGTSGGYEQYF
.	14	TRBV7-7	TRBJ2-5	.	TGTGCCAGCAGCTTAGGGAGGGTCGGAGAGACCCAGTACTTC	CASSLGRVGETQYF
.	19	TRBV11-2	TRBJ1-6	.	TGTGCCAGCAGCTCCCCGACAGAGTCAACGAGCTCCTATAATTCACCCCTCCACTTT	CASSSPTESTSSYNSPLHF
.	15	TRBV25-1	TRBJ1-4	TRBD1	TGTGCCAGCAGTGCCCCGGACAGGGTTGATGAAAAACTGTTTTTT	CASSAPDRVDEKLFF
few	15	TRBV7-2	TRBJ2-1	.	TGTGCCAGCAGCCCAGCCCGGACTACCTACAATGAGCAGTTCTTC	CASSPARTTYNEQFF
few	17	TRBV15	TRBJ1-1	TRBD1	TGTGCCACCAGCAGAGAAGGGACAGGGGGCTCTCGGACTGAAGCTTTCTTT	CATSREGTGGSRTEAFF
.	12	TRBV10-3	TRBJ2-5	.	TGTGCCACCGGACTAAGGGAAGAGACCCAGTACTTC	CATGLREETQYF
many	12	TRBV20-1	TRBJ2-5	.	TGCAGTGCTAGAGACTATCAAGAGACCCAGTACTTC	CSARDYQETQYF
many	13	TRBV5-1	TRBJ2-5	.	TGTGCCAGCAGTTTGGGCCTTCAAGAGACCCAGTACTTC	CASSLGLQETQYF
few	14	TRBV5-1	TRBJ2-7	.	TGCGCCAGCAGCTTGGAGTCGGGAGTGGGGGAGCAGTACTTC	CASSLESGVGEQYF
.	19	TRBV20-1	TRBJ2-1	.	TGCAGTGCTAGAGATCTTCATACCGCGGCGGGGAAGAAAGGGAATGAGCAGTTCTTC	CSARDLHTAAGKKGNEQFF
few	16	TRBV6-2/TRBV6-3	TRBJ2-3	.	TGTGCCAGCAGTTACTCTCGCGCGGGCGGCGCAGATACGCAGTATTTT	CASSYSRAGGADTQYF
.	14	TRBV10-3	TRBJ1-2	.	TGTGCCATCAGCCCCGGGGGCAGGGCTGATGGCTACACCTTC	CAISPGGRADGYTF
many	13	TRBV5-1	TRBJ2-4	.	TGCGCCAGCACCGCCGGGGGCAAAAACATTCAGTACTTC	CASTAGGKNIQYF
few	16	TRBV29-1	TRBJ2-4	.	TGCAGCGTTGGGGCCAGAGAAGGGGTAGCCAAAAACATTCAGTACTTC	CSVGAREGVAKNIQYF
few	16	TRBV3-1	TRBJ2-2	.	TGTGCCAGCAGCCAAGATGGGCGCGTGTACACCGGGGAGCTGTTTTTT	CASSQDGRVYTGELFF
few	14	TRBV12-3/TRBV12-4	TRBJ1-1	TRBD1	TGTGCCAGCAGTACATCCGGGACAGGGGGTCGGGCTTTCTTT	CASSTSGTGGRAFF